This entry features one T cell receptor beta chain sequence. In this sample, this clone turned up a few times. What antigen it recognizes has not been identified. There are no base qualities to consult, and no much larger clone falls within one base. The CDR3 regions of human TCRbeta chains were analyzed by immunosequencing. As for how the authors treated the data: TCRs in the repertoires were matched against a reference library of SARS-CoV-2-specific TCRs that had been generated with the MIRA antigen-specificity platform. Breadth was defined as the fraction of unique TCRs that were SARS-CoV-2-associated, and depth was defined as the fraction of total T cells that were SARS-CoV-2-associated. Using the MIRA data, each spike-specific TCR was mapped to the spike region that the TCR reacts to and placed in a CD4 or CD8 class. Log10-transformed breadth and depth values were compared by one-way ANOVA with Sidak's multiple comparisons tests. Imported from immuneACCESS, the table was reduced by TCRdb to in-frame sequences with V and J called. These copies leave out some clones; in studies compared against another copy, an unresolved V gene accounts for under half, and the cause of the remainder is not known. Clonal size and the V and J genes are those of that table, whereas D and trimming came from the DNA. The sample has 150,000 to 200,000 clones on record, around 92% of them singletons. The ten largest clones represent roughly 1.3% of the sample.

Looking up the germline V gene yields CDR1 MGHRA and CDR2 YSYEKL. The CDR3 measures 14 amino acids from cysteine to phenylalanine. Only CDR3 DNA is held: 42 bases, read in frame from base 1. Deletion took 0 bases off V and 5 bases off J, with a span of 7 bases between the germline ends. The sample comes from a study of T cell responses to AZD1222 COVID-19 vaccine (dated by TCRdb to 2020 to 2023). With respect to the entire study: AZD1222 recipients given second doses at about 4 weeks or at about 12 weeks were pooled, since spike-specific TCR depth and breadth were not found to differ between the two schedules. TCR sequencing covered some 250 trial participants: 207 given two doses of AZD1222 and 26 given two doses of MenACWY control vaccine. Trial participants were enrolled by age into subgroups of 18-55, 56-69 and 70-plus years, and about 150, 27 and 61 TCR-sequenced participants, respectively, were included in these subgroups. Beyond this particular receptor, the publication reports: Participants were mostly white British, with more females than males. The authors suggested clonal diversity may have been underestimated. Because no samples from the day 14 peak response were available, repertoires could be characterized only after the peak T cell response. The whole spike protein was spanned by vaccine-associated CD4 TCRs, and dominant responses were seen in regions 160-218 and 743-854. In the small 56-69-year group, the increase in depth fell short of significance, most likely because of low power. A significant rise in spike-specific TCR breadth and depth was observed after two AZD1222 doses relative to day 0 and relative to MenACWY recipients. Conclusions about previously exposed vaccinees are limited because only six or seven AZD1222 recipients were SARS-CoV-2 seropositive at baseline. Epitopes outside the regions mutated in the B.1.351 and B.1.1.7 variants were reportedly recognized by nearly half of the unique spike-specific TCRs.

The time point label of this sample denotes: baseline before first vaccination. Vaccinee samples were obtained from the UK trials COV001 and COV002, which included a single-blind randomized controlled phase 2/3 trial of AZD1222 (ChAdOx1 nCoV-19) in healthy adults. Trial participant PBMC samples were collected at day 0 and day 28 after the second dose for TCRbeta chain sequencing. This TCR derives from an adult in good health. The chain was built from TRBV4-1 and TRBJ2-2; the D gene is perhaps TRBD2, from 6 matching bases. Here the sequenced sample was peripheral blood, taken on day 0 of AZD1222 vaccination. Here the CDR3 is given as CASSQDGRTGELFF. The nucleotides are TGCGCCAGCAGCCAAGATGGGAGGACCGGGGAGCTGTTTTTT.